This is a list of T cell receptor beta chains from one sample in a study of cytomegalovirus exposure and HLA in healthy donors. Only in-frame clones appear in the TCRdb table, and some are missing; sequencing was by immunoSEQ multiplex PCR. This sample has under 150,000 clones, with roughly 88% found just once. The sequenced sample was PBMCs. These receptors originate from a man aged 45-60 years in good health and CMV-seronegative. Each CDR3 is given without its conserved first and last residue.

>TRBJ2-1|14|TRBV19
ASSIQTSGVGNEQF
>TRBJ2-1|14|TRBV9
ASSLSSGGAYNEQF
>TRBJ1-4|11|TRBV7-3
ASSRSRGEKLF
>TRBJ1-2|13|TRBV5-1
ASSWGGTGDDGYT
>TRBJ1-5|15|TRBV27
ASSRGPARSLREPQH
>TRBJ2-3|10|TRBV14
ASRLGGDTQY
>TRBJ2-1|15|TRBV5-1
ASSFLSTRDTLYEQF
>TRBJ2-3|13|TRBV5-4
ASSLAGTGADTQY
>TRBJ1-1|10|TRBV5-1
ASSSSNTEAF
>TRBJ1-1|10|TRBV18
ASGQGAPLTF
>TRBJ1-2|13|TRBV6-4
ASSDLPDRGDGYT
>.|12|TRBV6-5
ASSPPMGGNEQY
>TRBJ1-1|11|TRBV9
ASSPRGRAEAF
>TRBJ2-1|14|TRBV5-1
ASSLFLAETYNEQF
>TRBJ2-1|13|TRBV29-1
SVGPPSGGAHEQF
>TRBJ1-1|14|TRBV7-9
ASSGGFFKRDTEAF
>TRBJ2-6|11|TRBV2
ALAGSGANVLT
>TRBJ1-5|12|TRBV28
ASRAGKPVQPQH
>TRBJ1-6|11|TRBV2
ASSEDRVSPLH
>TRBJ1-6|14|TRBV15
ATSREYHRNNSPLH
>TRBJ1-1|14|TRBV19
ASSIEEGFMNTEAF
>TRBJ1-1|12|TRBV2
ASSEAGGVAEAF